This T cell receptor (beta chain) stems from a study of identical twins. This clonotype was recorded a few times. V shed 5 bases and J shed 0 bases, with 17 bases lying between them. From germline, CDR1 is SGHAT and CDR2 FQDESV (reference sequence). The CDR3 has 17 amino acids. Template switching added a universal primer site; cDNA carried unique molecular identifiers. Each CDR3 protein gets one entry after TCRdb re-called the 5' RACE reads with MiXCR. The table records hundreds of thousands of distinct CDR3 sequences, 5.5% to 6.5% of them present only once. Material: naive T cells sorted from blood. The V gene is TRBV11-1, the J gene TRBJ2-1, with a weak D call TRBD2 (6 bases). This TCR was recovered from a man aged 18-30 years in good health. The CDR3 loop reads CASSPNFNSGSYNEQFF. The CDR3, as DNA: TGTGCCAGCAGCCCCAACTTTAATAGCGGCTCCTACAATGAGCAGTTCTTC.